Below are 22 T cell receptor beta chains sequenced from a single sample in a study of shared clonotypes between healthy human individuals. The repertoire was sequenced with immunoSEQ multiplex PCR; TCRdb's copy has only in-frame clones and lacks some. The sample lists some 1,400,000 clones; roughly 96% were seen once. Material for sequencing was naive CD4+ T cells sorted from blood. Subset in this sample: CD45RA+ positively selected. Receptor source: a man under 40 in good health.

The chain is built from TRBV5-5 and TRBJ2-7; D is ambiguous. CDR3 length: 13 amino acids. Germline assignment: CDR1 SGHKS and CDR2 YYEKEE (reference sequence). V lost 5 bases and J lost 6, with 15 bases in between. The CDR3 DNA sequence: TGTGCCAGCAGACAACAAGTTACCAGCGAGCAGTACTTC. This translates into CASRQQVTSEQYF.

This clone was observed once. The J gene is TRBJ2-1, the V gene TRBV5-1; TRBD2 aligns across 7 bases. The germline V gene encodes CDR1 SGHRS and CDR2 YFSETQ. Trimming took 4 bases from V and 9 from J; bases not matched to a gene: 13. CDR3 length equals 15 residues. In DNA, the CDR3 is TGCGCCAGCAGCCGGGAGGCGGGTGTTGGTGGTGAGCAGTTCTTC. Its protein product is CASSREAGVGGEQFF. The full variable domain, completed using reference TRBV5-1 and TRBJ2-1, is KAGVTQTPRYLIKTRGQQVTLSCSPISGHRSVSWYQQTPGQGLQFLFEYFSETQRNKGNFPGRFSGRQFSNSRSEMNVSTLELGDSALYLCASSREAGVGGEQFFGPGTRLTVL.

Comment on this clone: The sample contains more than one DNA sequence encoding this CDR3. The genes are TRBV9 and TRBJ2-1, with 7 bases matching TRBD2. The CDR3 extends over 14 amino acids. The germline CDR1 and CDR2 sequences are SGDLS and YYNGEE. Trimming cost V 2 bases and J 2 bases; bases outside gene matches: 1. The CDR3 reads CASSVGTTYNEQFF. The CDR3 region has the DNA TGTGCCAGCAGCGTCGGGACTACCTACAATGAGCAGTTCTTC.

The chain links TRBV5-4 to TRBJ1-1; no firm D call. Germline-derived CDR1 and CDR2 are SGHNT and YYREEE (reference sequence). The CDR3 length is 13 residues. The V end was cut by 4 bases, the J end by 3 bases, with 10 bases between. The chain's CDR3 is CASSIRGDTEAFF. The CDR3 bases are TGTGCCAGCAGCATCCGCGGGGACACTGAAGCTTTCTTT.

CDR3 region: CASSFVGNTGELFF. The CDR3 DNA reads TGTGCCAGCAGCTTCGTCGGAAATACCGGGGAGCTGTTTTTT. The V gene is TRBV7-6, the J gene TRBJ2-2; D is unresolved. Germline V gene data show CDR1 as SGHVS and CDR2 as FNYEAQ. This CDR3 contains 14 residues. The V and J ends lost 3 bases and 5 bases respectively, with 10 bases between them. The variable domain in full, with the rest retrieved from reference TRBV7-6 and TRBJ2-2, is GAGVSQSPRYKVTKRGQDVALRCDPISGHVSLYWYRQALGQGPEFLTYFNYEAQQDKSGLPNDRFSAERPEGSISTLTIQRTEQRDSAMYRCASSFVGNTGELFFGEGSRLTVL.

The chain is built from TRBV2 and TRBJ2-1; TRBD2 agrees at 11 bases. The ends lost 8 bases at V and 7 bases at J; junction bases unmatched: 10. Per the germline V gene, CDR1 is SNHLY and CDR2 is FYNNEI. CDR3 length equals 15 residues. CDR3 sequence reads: CASGPLAGAVNEQFF. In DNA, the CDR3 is TGTGCCAGCGGACCACTAGCGGGAGCGGTTAATGAGCAGTTCTTC.

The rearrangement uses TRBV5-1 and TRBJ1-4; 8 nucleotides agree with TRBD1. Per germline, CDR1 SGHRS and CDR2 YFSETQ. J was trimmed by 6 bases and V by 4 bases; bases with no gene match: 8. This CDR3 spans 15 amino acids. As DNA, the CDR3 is TGCGCCAGCAGCGGAAAGCAGGGGGCGGATGAAAAACTGTTTTTT. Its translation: CASSGKQGADEKLFF.

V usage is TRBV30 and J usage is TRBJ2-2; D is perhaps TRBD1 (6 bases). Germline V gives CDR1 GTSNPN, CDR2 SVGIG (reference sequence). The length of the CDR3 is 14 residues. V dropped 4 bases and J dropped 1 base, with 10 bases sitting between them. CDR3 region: CAWKRQVNTGELFF. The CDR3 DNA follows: TGTGCCTGGAAAAGACAGGTGAACACCGGGGAGCTGTTTTTT.

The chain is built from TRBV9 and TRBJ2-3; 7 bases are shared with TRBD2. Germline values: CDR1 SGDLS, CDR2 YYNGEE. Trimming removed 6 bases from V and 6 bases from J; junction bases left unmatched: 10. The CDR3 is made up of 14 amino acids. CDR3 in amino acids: CASNKRDSRDTQYF. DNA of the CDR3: TGTGCCAGCAACAAGCGGGATAGTAGGGATACGCAGTATTTT.

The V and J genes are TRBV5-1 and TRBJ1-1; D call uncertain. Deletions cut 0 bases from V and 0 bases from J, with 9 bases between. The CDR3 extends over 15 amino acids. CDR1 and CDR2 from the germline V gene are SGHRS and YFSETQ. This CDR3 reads CASSLGNHVNTEAFF. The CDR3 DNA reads TGCGCCAGCAGCTTGGGCAACCATGTGAACACTGAAGCTTTCTTT.

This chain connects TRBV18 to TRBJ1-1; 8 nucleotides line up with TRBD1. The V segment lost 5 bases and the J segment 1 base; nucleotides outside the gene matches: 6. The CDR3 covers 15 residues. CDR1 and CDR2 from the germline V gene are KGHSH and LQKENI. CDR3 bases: TGTGCCAGCTCAGCAGGGGGCGCGGGGAACACTGAAGCTTTCTTT. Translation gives CASSAGGAGNTEAFF.

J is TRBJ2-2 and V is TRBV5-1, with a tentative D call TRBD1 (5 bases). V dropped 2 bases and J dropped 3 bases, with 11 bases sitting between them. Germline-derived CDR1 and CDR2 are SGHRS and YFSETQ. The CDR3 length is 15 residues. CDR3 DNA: TGCGCCAGCAGCTTCGACAGCCGAGACACCGGGGAGCTGTTTTTT. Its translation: CASSFDSRDTGELFF. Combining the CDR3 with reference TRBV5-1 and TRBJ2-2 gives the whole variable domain KAGVTQTPRYLIKTRGQQVTLSCSPISGHRSVSWYQQTPGQGLQFLFEYFSETQRNKGNFPGRFSGRQFSNSRSEMNVSTLELGDSALYLCASSFDSRDTGELFFGEGSRLTVL.

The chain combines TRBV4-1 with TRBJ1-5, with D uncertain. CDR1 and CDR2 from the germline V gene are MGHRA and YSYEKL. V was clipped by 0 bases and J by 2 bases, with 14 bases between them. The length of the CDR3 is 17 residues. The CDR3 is CASSQDLALIGNQPQHF. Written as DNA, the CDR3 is TGCGCCAGCAGCCAAGATCTGGCTCTTATTGGCAATCAGCCCCAGCATTTT.

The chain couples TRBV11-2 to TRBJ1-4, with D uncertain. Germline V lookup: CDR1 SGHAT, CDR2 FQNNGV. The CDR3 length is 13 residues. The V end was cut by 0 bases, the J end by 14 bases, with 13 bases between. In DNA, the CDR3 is TGTGCCAGCAGCTTAGATCGGCAAGGCGGGCTGTTTTTT. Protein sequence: CASSLDRQGGLFF.

The CDR3 nucleotides read TGTGCCAGCAGCTTATTGACTAGCGGGGCCGAGCAGTACTTC. It translates to CASSLLTSGAEQYF. V usage is TRBV7-2 and J usage is TRBJ2-7; 11 nucleotides align to TRBD2. Germline V lookup: CDR1 SGHTA, CDR2 FQGNSA. The CDR3 covers 14 residues. V lost 2 bases, J lost 6 bases, and 3 bases stayed unmatched.

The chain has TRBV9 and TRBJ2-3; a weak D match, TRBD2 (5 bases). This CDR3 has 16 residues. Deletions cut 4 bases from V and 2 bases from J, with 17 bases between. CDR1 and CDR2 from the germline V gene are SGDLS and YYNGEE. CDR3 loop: CASSPERRRYTDTQYF. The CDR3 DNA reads TGTGCCAGCAGCCCCGAACGGCGGAGGTACACAGATACGCAGTATTTT.

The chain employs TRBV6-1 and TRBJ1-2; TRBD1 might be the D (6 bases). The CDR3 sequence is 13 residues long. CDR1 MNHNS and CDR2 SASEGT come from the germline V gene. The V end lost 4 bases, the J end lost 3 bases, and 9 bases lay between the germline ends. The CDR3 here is CASSVGGYYGYTF. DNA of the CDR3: TGTGCCAGCAGTGTCGGGGGCTACTATGGCTACACCTTC.

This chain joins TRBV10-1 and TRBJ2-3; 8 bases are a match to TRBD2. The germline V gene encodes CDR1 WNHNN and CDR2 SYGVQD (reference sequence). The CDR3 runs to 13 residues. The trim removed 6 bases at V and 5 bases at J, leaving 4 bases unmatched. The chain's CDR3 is CASSRAGGDTQYF. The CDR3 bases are TGCGCCAGCAGCCGGGCGGGAGGAGATACGCAGTATTTT.

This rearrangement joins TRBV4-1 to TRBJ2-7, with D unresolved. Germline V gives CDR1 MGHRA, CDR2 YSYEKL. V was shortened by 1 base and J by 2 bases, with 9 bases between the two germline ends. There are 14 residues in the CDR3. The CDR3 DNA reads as TGCGCCAGCAGCCAAGGGCTACACGCCTACGAGCAGTACTTC. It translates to CASSQGLHAYEQYF.

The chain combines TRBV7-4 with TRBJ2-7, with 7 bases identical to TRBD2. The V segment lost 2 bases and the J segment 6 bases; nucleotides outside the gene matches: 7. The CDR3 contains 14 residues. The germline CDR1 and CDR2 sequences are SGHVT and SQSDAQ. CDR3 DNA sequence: TGTGCCAGCAGCTTAAGTGCGGGAGTCGGCGAGCAGTACTTC. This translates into CASSLSAGVGEQYF. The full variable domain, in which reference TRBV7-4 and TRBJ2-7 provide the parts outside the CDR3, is GAGVSQSPRYKVAKRGRDVALRCDSISGHVTLYWYRQTLGQGSEVLTYSQSDAQRDKSGRPSGRFSAERPERSVSTLKIQRTEQGDSAVYLCASSLSAGVGEQYFGPGTRLTVT.

CDR3 sequence: CASSPYQAGVFGEQYF. For the CDR3, the DNA is TGTGCCAGCAGTCCCTATCAAGCGGGAGTGTTTGGAGAGCAGTACTTC. The V gene is TRBV6-6, the J gene TRBJ2-7; TRBD2 matches 8 bases. The CDR3 length is 16 residues. Germline CDR1 MNHNY, CDR2 SVGAGI (reference sequence). J lost 7 bases, V lost 5 bases, and 16 bases had no gene match.

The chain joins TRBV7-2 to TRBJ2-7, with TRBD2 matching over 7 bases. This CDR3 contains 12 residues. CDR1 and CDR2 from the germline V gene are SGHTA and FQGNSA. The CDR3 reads CASRETTYEQYF. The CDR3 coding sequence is TGTGCTTCGCGGGAGACGACCTACGAGCAGTACTTC.